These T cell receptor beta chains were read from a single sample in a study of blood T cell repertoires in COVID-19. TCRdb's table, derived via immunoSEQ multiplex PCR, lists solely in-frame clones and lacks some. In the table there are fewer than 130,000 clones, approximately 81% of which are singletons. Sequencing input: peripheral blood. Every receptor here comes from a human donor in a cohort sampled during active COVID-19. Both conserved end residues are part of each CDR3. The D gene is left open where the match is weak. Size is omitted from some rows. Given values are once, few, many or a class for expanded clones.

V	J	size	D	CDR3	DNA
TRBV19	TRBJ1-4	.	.	CASSIRVSTNEKLFF	TGTGCCAGTAGTATCCGAGTTTCAACTAATGAAAAACTGTTTTTT
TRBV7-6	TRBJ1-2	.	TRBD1	CASSLGIGGADGYTF	TGTGCCAGCAGCTTAGGGATAGGGGGCGCGGATGGCTACACCTTC
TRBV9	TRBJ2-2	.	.	CASSLREPGELFF	TGTGCCAGCAGCCTTAGGGAGCCCGGGGAGCTGTTTTTT
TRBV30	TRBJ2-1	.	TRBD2	CAWSPGASGRHEQFF	TGTGCCTGGAGCCCTGGGGCTAGCGGGAGGCATGAGCAGTTCTTC
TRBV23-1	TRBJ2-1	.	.	CASSQQDYPPFNEQFF	TGCGCCAGCAGTCAACAGGACTACCCCCCATTCAATGAGCAGTTCTTC
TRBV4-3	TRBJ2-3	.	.	CASSQRGASTDTQYF	TGCGCCAGCAGCCAACGGGGGGCTAGCACAGATACGCAGTATTTT
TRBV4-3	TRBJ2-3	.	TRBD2	CASSQGLAGGFDTQYF	TGCGCCAGCAGCCAGGGACTAGCGGGGGGGTTTGATACGCAGTATTTT
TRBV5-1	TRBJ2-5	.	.	CASSLGLAQETQYF	TGCGCCAGCAGCTTGGGTCTGGCACAGGAGACCCAGTACTTC
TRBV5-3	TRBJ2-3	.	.	CARSPGYGLRDCPGRKYF	TGTGCCAGAAGCCCAGGCTACGGACTCCGGGATTGCCCGGGAAGGAAGTATTTT
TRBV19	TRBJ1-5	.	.	CASSIVGNSNQPQHF	TGTGCCAGTAGTATAGTCGGGAATAGCAATCAGCCCCAGCATTTT
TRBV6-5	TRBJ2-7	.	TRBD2	CASSYSTLAGAYEQYF	TGTGCCAGCAGTTACTCGACGTTAGCGGGGGCCTACGAGCAGTACTTC
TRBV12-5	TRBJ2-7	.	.	CASGLVPDSYEQYF	TGTGCTAGTGGTTTGGTTCCGGACAGCTACGAGCAGTACTTC
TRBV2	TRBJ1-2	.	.	CASSELGRGNYGYTF	TGTGCCAGCAGTGAACTGGGCAGAGGGAACTATGGCTACACCTTC
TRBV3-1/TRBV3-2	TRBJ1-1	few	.	CASSQFAEAFF	TGTGCCAGCAGCCAATTCGCTGAAGCTTTCTTT
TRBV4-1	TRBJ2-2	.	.	CASSQEGHLSFGGELFF	TGCGCCAGCAGCCAAGAAGGACACCTCTCATTTGGGGGGGAGCTGTTTTTT
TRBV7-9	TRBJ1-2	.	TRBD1	CASSSGTGSGGYTF	TGTGCCAGCAGCTCGGGGACAGGGAGCGGTGGCTACACCTTC
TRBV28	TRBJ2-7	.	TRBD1	CASSTQGLGDF	TGTGCCAGCAGTACACAGGGGCTTGGAGACTTC
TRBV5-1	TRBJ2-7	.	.	CASSGGLSYEQYF	TGCGCCAGCAGTGGTGGGCTATCCTACGAGCAGTACTTC
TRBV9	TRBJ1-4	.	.	CASSPHGATNEKLFF	TGTGCCAGCAGCCCCCACGGGGCAACTAATGAAAAACTGTTTTTT
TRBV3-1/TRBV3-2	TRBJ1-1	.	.	CASSQPGPGGEAFF	TGTGCCAGCAGCCAGCCGGGACCCGGGGGGGAAGCTTTCTTT
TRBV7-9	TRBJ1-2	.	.	CASSLAPDDYGYTF	TGTGCCAGCAGCTTGGCCCCCGATGACTATGGCTACACCTTC
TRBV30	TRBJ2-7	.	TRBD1	CAWRIPGQGASSSYEQYF	TGTGCCTGGAGGATCCCGGGACAGGGGGCGTCTTCTTCCTACGAGCAGTACTTC